The rows below give T cell receptor beta chains drawn from one sample of a study of identical twins. TCRdb passed the 5' RACE reads through MiXCR, listing each CDR3 protein once. The table has 1.5 million to 2 million distinct CDR3 sequences, 25% to 35% seen once. Source material: cord blood. The origin of the receptors is a newborn girl in good health. Each CDR3 is given with its conserved first and last residue. The D gene is left open where the match is weak. Not all rows give a size; the values are once, few, many and, for expanded clones, a class.

TRBD2	-	TRBV20-1	TRBJ2-3	CSARDPTTSASWDTQYF	TGCAGTGCTAGAGATCCAACGACTAGCGCTTCCTGGGATACGCAGTATTTT
TRBD1	-	TRBV20-1	TRBJ1-1	CSATTDRGPEAFF	TGCAGTGCTACTACGGACAGGGGACCTGAAGCTTTCTTT
TRBD1	few	TRBV12-3/TRBV12-4	TRBJ1-6	CASSFGPGQANSPLHF	TGTGCCAGCAGTTTTGGACCGGGACAGGCTAATTCACCCCTCCACTTT
-	-	TRBV29-1	TRBJ2-6	CSVSDSRSGANVLTF	TGCAGCGTTTCGGACAGCCGCTCTGGGGCCAACGTCCTGACTTTC
TRBD1	few	TRBV29-1	TRBJ2-7	CSAQGQGGYEQYF	TGCAGCGCCCAGGGACAGGGTGGCTACGAGCAGTACTTC
TRBD1	few	TRBV25-1	TRBJ2-1	CASSEYGTGGNEQFF	TGTGCCAGCAGTGAATATGGGACAGGGGGCAATGAGCAGTTCTTC
TRBD1	-	TRBV20-1	TRBJ2-1	CSARSRTGQETQFF	TGCAGTGCTAGATCCCGGACAGGCCAAGAGACCCAGTTCTTC
TRBD2	-	TRBV20-1	TRBJ2-7	CSAMGGFSYEQYF	TGCAGTGCTATGGGAGGGTTTAGCTACGAGCAGTACTTC
-	-	TRBV11-2	TRBJ2-6	CASSLAPPSGANVLTF	TGTGCCAGCAGCCTAGCTCCCCCTTCTGGGGCCAACGTCCTGACTTTC
-	many	TRBV6-2/TRBV6-3	TRBJ2-7	CASSYPAYEQYF	TGTGCCAGCAGTTACCCAGCCTACGAGCAGTACTTC
-	few	TRBV20-1	TRBJ2-1	CSARALTSSYNEQFF	TGCAGTGCTAGAGCGCTGACTTCCTCCTACAATGAGCAGTTCTTC
TRBD1	-	TRBV6-2/TRBV6-3	TRBJ1-1	CASSYGRQGNTEAFF	TGTGCCAGCAGTTACGGCCGACAGGGGAACACTGAAGCTTTCTTT
TRBD2	-	TRBV6-5	TRBJ2-1	CASSKTSGSPYNEQFF	TGTGCCAGCAGTAAGACTAGCGGGAGTCCCTACAATGAGCAGTTCTTC
TRBD2	-	TRBV7-2	TRBJ2-3	CASSLDYGAGVADTQYF	TGTGCCAGCAGCTTAGACTATGGAGCGGGGGTAGCAGATACGCAGTATTTT